These T cell receptor beta chains were read from a single sample in a study of blood T cell repertoires in COVID-19. Using immunoSEQ multiplex PCR, the repertoire was profiled, and TCRdb retains in-frame clones only, with some absent. The table lists some 300,000 clones, approximately 86% of them singletons. Sequenced input: peripheral blood. Receptors originate from a man aged 65 to 79 with acute or convalescent COVID-19. Each CDR3 is given with its conserved first and last residue. D genes are given only for firm matches.

d_gene: NA; v_gene: TRBV11-2; j_gene: TRBJ2-7; CDR3aa: CASSLAGVGEQYF
d_gene: NA; v_gene: TRBV11-3; j_gene: TRBJ2-3; CDR3aa: CASSFGRGTDTQYF
d_gene: NA; v_gene: TRBV20-1; j_gene: TRBJ1-5; CDR3aa: CSARSLGAQHF
d_gene: NA; v_gene: TRBV5-1; j_gene: TRBJ2-1; CDR3aa: CASSFFGSSYNEQFF
d_gene: TRBD1; v_gene: TRBV2; j_gene: TRBJ2-3; CDR3aa: CASSDTSDRDTDTQYF
d_gene: TRBD2; v_gene: TRBV24-1; j_gene: TRBJ2-1; CDR3aa: CATSDVASGTKDYNEQFF
d_gene: NA; v_gene: TRBV24-1; j_gene: TRBJ2-2; CDR3aa: CATQGDTGELFF
d_gene: TRBD2; v_gene: TRBV7-7; j_gene: TRBJ2-1; CDR3aa: CASSPSTSGGAYEQFF
d_gene: NA; v_gene: TRBV28; j_gene: TRBJ2-7; CDR3aa: CASSAPTGSYEQYF
d_gene: TRBD1; v_gene: TRBV7-9; j_gene: TRBJ1-1; CDR3aa: CASSSTGGTMNTEAFF
d_gene: NA; v_gene: TRBV3-1/TRBV3-2; j_gene: TRBJ1-5; CDR3aa: CASSPGSPWQPQHF
d_gene: TRBD2; v_gene: TRBV7-2; j_gene: TRBJ2-2; CDR3aa: CASSLGLAGVRAGELFF
d_gene: TRBD1; v_gene: TRBV5-4; j_gene: TRBJ2-5; CDR3aa: CASSSPTGKETQYF
d_gene: NA; v_gene: TRBV28; j_gene: TRBJ1-4; CDR3aa: CASTLRSTNEKLFF
d_gene: TRBD1; v_gene: TRBV5-1; j_gene: TRBJ1-3; CDR3aa: CASSFGSGTGSGNTIYF
d_gene: NA; v_gene: TRBV7-9; j_gene: TRBJ2-5; CDR3aa: CASGTTSSRETQYF
d_gene: NA; v_gene: TRBV15; j_gene: TRBJ1-1; CDR3aa: CATSRRESEAFF
d_gene: NA; v_gene: TRBV19; j_gene: TRBJ2-5; CDR3aa: CASSASRRETQYF
d_gene: NA; v_gene: TRBV18; j_gene: TRBJ1-4; CDR3aa: CASSPANEKLFF